These 13 T cell receptor beta chains share one sample of origin, sequenced in a study of human T cells and chemical hapten exposure. Time point reported: pre-sensitization, week 0. Treatment: therapeutic diphenylcyclopropenone sensitization with weekly scalp DPC. TCRdb itself ran the RACE reads through MiXCR, one entry per CDR3 protein. The sample lists 350,000 to 400,000 distinct CDR3 sequences, 4.5% to 6% occurring once. This specimen consisted of whole blood, obtained in connection with sensitization to the hapten diphenylcyclopropenone (DPC). All receptors derive from a woman between 50 and 59 years old with alopecia areata. Some clones in this sample may be carry-over from other donors' samples.

This clonotype was observed a handful of times. The V and J genes are TRBV10-3 and TRBJ1-6; TRBD1 matches 8 bases. The V gene end was trimmed by 4 bases and the J gene end by 7 bases; junction bases not matched to a gene: 9. CDR1 and CDR2 (germline): ENHRY, SYGVKD. The CDR3 runs to 16 residues. CDR3 residues: CAISGRDRLRNSPLHF. CDR3 sequence (DNA): TGTGCCATCAGTGGCCGGGACAGGCTGCGAAATTCACCCCTCCACTTT.

The chain employs TRBV14 and TRBJ2-1, with 10 bases that match TRBD2. This CDR3 region has 17 residues. The V segment lost 0 bases and the J segment 5 bases; nucleotides outside the gene matches: 7. Germline assignment: CDR1 SGHDN and CDR2 FVKESK. Written as DNA, the CDR3 is TGTGCCAGCAGCCAAGATCTATTAGCGGGGGGCAACAATGAGCAGTTCTTC. It encodes CASSQDLLAGGNNEQFF. Filled out from reference TRBV14 and TRBJ2-1, the complete variable domain reads EAGVTQFPSHSVIEKGQTVTLRCDPISGHDNLYWYRRVMGKEIKFLLHFVKESKQDESGMPNNRFLAERTGGTYSTLKVQPAELEDSGVYFCASSQDLLAGGNNEQFFGPGTRLTVL.

This clonotype was recorded many times. The rearrangement joins TRBV7-8 to TRBJ2-7; D remains ambiguous. Trimming left V 6 bases short and J 4 bases short, with 13 bases between. Germline V gene data show CDR1 as SGHVS and CDR2 as FQNEAQ. This CDR3 is built from 13 residues. This CDR3 reads CASSPRLGYEQYF. The CDR3 nucleotides read TGTGCCAGCAGTCCCAGGCTAGGTTACGAGCAGTACTTC.

The CDR3 DNA sequence: TGCGCCACCCCCCTGGCTAGCGGGGAGGCCCCCGGGGAGCTGTTTTTT. It yields the protein CATPLASGEAPGELFF. The chain has TRBV4-1 and TRBJ2-2; 9 nucleotides align to TRBD2. The CDR3 contains 16 residues. V was pared by 10 bases and J by 6 bases, with 15 bases of the junction left unmatched. Germline lookup yields CDR1 MGHRA and CDR2 YSYEKL.

There are many counts of this clonotype. V usage is TRBV4-1 and J usage is TRBJ1-2; unclear D gene. Looked up from germline, CDR1 is MGHRA and CDR2 is YSYEKL. The CDR3 contains 14 residues. The V and J ends lost 3 bases and 8 bases respectively, with 16 bases between them. CDR3 nucleotides: TGCGCCAGCAGCCAGGAGGGTCTCACCGGCGGCTACACCTTC. This translates into CASSQEGLTGGYTF.

The V and J genes are TRBV12-3 or TRBV12-4 and TRBJ1-1; D gene ambiguous. V shed 5 bases and J shed 4 bases, with 5 bases lying between them. CDR3 length: 11 amino acids. The CDR3 sequence is CASSPPTEAFF. Written as DNA, the CDR3 is TGTGCCAGCAGTCCCCCCACTGAAGCTTTCTTT.

This clonotype was counted only a few times. This sequence joins TRBV20-1 and TRBJ2-1; D possibly uses TRBD1 or TRBD2 (6 bases each). Germline-derived CDR1 and CDR2 are DFQATT and SNEGSKA (reference sequence). The CDR3 covers 16 residues. Trimming shortened V by 3 bases and J by 2 bases, and 17 bases separated the two germline ends. The CDR3 loop reads CSASGRDGGTYNEQFF. The CDR3 DNA sequence: TGCAGTGCTAGTGGGCGCGACGGGGGCACCTACAATGAGCAGTTCTTC.

This clonotype has a count of ten or more. Here the CDR3 DNA reads TGTGCCAGCACCCCTAGTTCGACTAGCGGGGTCCCAGATACGCAGTATTTT. This gives the protein CASTPSSTSGVPDTQYF. The V gene is TRBV11-2, the J gene TRBJ2-3, with TRBD2 matching over 11 bases. The length of the CDR3 is 17 residues. The V gene end was trimmed by 7 bases and the J gene end by 4 bases; junction bases not matched to a gene: 13. CDR1 is SGHAT, CDR2 FQNNGV, per germline.

This clonotype was counted only a few times. The J gene is TRBJ2-2, the V gene TRBV6-2 or TRBV6-3, with 10 bases identical to TRBD2. The germline CDR1 and CDR2 sequences are MNHEY and SVGEGT. There are 17 residues in the CDR3. V gave up 0 bases and J gave up 1 base; unmatched junction bases: 2. CDR3 in DNA: TGTGCCAGCAGTTACTCCGGACTAGCGGTGAACACCGGGGAGCTGTTTTTT. Protein: CASSYSGLAVNTGELFF.

The genes are TRBV5-6 and TRBJ1-1; 8 bases align to TRBD1. Trimming at V came to 0 bases and at J to 2 bases, leaving 6 bases not matched to a gene. The germline V gene has CDR1 SGHDT and CDR2 YYEEEE. There are 16 residues in the CDR3. The CDR3 nucleotides are TGTGCCAGCAGCTTGGGGACAGGGATTTTTAACACTGAAGCTTTCTTT. Translation: CASSLGTGIFNTEAFF.

This clonotype was counted only a few times. This chain links TRBV5-1 with TRBJ2-3; 9 positions match TRBD2. V gave up 3 bases and J gave up 2 bases; unmatched junction bases: 4. CDR3 length: 15 residues. CDR1 and CDR2 (germline): SGHRS, YFSETQ. The CDR3 loop is CASSSIAGDTDTQYF. For the CDR3, the DNA is TGCGCCAGCAGCTCCATAGCGGGGGACACAGATACGCAGTATTTT. Drawing the rest from reference TRBV5-1 and TRBJ2-3, the complete variable domain is KAGVTQTPRYLIKTRGQQVTLSCSPISGHRSVSWYQQTPGQGLQFLFEYFSETQRNKGNFPGRFSGRQFSNSRSEMNVSTLELGDSALYLCASSSIAGDTDTQYFGPGTRLTVL.

This clonotype was counted many times. The chain has TRBV12-3 or TRBV12-4 and TRBJ2-1; no clear D. The length of the CDR3 is 11 residues. With 7 bases removed from V and 5 bases from J, the gap between germline ends came to 6 bases. The DNA of the CDR3 is TGTGCCAGCATCCTAAACAATGAGCAGTTCTTC. Amino acid sequence: CASILNNEQFF.

There are many counts of this clonotype. This sequence joins TRBV20-1 and TRBJ2-5; D is undetermined. The CDR3 runs 11 residues. The V and J ends lost 8 bases and 1 base respectively, with 8 bases between them. Germline-derived CDR1 and CDR2 are DFQATT and SNEGSKA (reference sequence). CDR3 in DNA: TGCAGTTCGGTCCCCCAAGAGACCCAGTACTTC. This encodes CSSVPQETQYF.